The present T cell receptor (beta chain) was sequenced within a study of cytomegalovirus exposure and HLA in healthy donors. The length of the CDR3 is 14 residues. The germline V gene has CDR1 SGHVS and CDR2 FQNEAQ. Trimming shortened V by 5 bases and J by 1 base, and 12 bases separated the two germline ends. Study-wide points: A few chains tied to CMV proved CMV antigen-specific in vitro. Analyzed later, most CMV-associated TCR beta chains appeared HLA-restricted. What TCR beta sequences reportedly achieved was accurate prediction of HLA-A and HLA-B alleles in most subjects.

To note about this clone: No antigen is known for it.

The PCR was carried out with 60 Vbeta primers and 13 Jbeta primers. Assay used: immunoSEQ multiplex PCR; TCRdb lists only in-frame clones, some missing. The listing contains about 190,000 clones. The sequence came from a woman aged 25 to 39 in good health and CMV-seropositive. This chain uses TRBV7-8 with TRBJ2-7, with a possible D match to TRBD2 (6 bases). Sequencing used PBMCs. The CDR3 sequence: CASSLKDYSYEQYF. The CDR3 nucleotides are TGTGCCAGCAGCCTCAAGGACTATTCCTACGAGCAGTACTTC.